This T cell receptor (beta chain) originates from a study of Ad26.COV2.S vaccination and SARS-CoV-2 variants. The CDR3 sequence is 14 residues long. V shed 4 bases, J shed 7 bases, and the junction held 4 bases outside the gene matches. Germline CDR1 reads SGHTA; CDR2 reads FQGNSA. Treatment given: some 20 received Ad26.COV2.S at low or high dose, single or two shots; five or six received placebo; per-sample allocation not given. The study sampled participants on day 63 after the first vaccine or placebo injection. An adult aged 18-55 years in Boston served as the donor. This vaccine is an Ad26 vector that expresses the Wuhan-strain SARS-CoV-2 spike. Sequencing was performed with immunoSEQ multiplex PCR; in TCRdb, only in-frame clones are kept and a portion is missing. Among roughly 510,000 clones listed, 87% were seen once.

This receptor was taken from a person between 18 and 59 years old who received the Ad26.COV2.S COVID-19 vaccine or a placebo. The starting material was peripheral blood, obtained in a trial of Ad26.COV2.S vaccine versus placebo. This sequence joins TRBV7-2 and TRBJ2-1, with 10 bases fitting TRBD2. The CDR3 sequence: CASSSSGGGNEQFF. The CDR3 DNA reads TGTGCCAGCAGCTCTAGCGGGGGAGGGAATGAGCAGTTCTTC. Variable domain in full (rest from reference TRBV7-2 and TRBJ2-1): GAGVSQSPSNKVTEKGKDVELRCDPISGHTALYWYRQSLGQGLEFLIYFQGNSAPDKSGLPSDRFSAERTGGSVSTLTIQRTQQEDSAVYLCASSSSGGGNEQFFGPGTRLTVL.